This TCR beta chain was identified during a study of low-dose radiotherapy and immunotherapy resistance in tumors (dated by TCRdb to between 2020 and 2023). Regarding the research as a whole: In Cohort 1, 0.5 Gy per fraction was delivered every 2 weeks, and a total PTV dose of 6.5 Gy was prescribed. For Cohort 2, the dose was 1 Gy per fraction given every two weeks, adding up to 13 Gy in total across 26 weeks. Nivolumab and ipilimumab were both given intravenously, with nivolumab at a 240 mg flat dose every two weeks and ipilimumab at 1 mg/kg every six weeks. Cyclophosphamide 200 mg/m2 was given intravenously every two weeks, one day before each radiation and immunotherapy administration. Aspirin 300 mg was taken orally once daily by patients for four cycles, starting on cycle 1 day 1. No randomization into treatment groups was done for the people taking part in the trial. Eight patients were included in the translational analysis: three from the first dose cohort and the first five from the second dose cohort.

The intended sense of this specimen's time point label: after trial treatment. The treatment or condition label, as the study defines it: LDRT plus nivolumab, ipilimumab, low-dose cyclophosphamide and aspirin (RACIN trial). The donors came from RACIN, which was a single-arm phase I dose-escalation trial that paired nivolumab and ipilimumab with aspirin, low-dose cyclophosphamide and low-dose radiotherapy. Patients with advanced, TIL-negative solid tumors were considered eligible. A note on this clonotype: It lacks a known antigen. Per-base quality was not reported, and no clone a single base away is much larger than it.

The run used an Illumina HiSeq 2500. First-strand cDNA was synthesized using Superscript III and a set of TRAV- and TRBV-specific primers, so that both TCRalpha and TCRbeta chains were covered. TCRs were amplified with Phusion for approximately 20 PCR cycles using a constant-region primer together with the adapter attached to the V primers. Amplification of the isolated mRNA was done with the MessageAmp II aRNA Amplification Kit, which involved a roughly 16-hour in vitro transcription at 37 degrees C. The Dynabeads mRNA DIRECT Purification Kit was used to isolate mRNA for TCR sequencing. Indexed Illumina adapters were added in a second Phusion PCR of around 27 cycles, and the PCR products were purified with AMPure XP beads. In the source study's methods: Custom Perl scripts were used to pool TCR sequences that encoded the same protein, to remove out-of-frame sequences, and to calculate the abundance of each clonotype. Any TCR sequence backed by just one read was left out of the analysis. The metrics used to describe the repertoires included Shannon entropy, Gini index, clonality, richness, and the frequency of TCRs shared between repertoires. TCRdb reprocessed the public reads (quality trimming at Q25 with fastp, clone calling with MiXCR) and kept in-frame beta chains. Identical CDR3 proteins give one entry, which carries the most common genes and DNA. For this entry, the V and J calls and clone size follow TCRdb and not the study's own pipeline. The sample table contains tens of thousands of distinct CDR3 sequences; only one count was recorded for less than 25% of them. The ten largest clones take up 10% to 15% of the sample.

The source material was PBMCs, sampled after low-dose radiotherapy plus immunotherapy. This clonotype was obtained from a female donor with ovarian cancer.

The DNA sequence is TGTGCCAGCAGTTCGCCAGGGGCTTATAATTCACCCCTCCACTTT. Its translation reads: CASSSPGAYNSPLHF. The rearranged segments are TRBV28 and TRBJ1-6; the D region possibly corresponds to TRBD1 (6 bases align). From the cysteine through the phenylalanine, the CDR3 covers 15 amino acids. Kept here is only the CDR3 DNA, which spans 45 bases and is read in frame from base 1. V was cut back by 4 bases and J by 4 bases, leaving a gap of 11 bases between them. The germline V gene yields MDHEN for CDR1 and SYDVKM for CDR2.